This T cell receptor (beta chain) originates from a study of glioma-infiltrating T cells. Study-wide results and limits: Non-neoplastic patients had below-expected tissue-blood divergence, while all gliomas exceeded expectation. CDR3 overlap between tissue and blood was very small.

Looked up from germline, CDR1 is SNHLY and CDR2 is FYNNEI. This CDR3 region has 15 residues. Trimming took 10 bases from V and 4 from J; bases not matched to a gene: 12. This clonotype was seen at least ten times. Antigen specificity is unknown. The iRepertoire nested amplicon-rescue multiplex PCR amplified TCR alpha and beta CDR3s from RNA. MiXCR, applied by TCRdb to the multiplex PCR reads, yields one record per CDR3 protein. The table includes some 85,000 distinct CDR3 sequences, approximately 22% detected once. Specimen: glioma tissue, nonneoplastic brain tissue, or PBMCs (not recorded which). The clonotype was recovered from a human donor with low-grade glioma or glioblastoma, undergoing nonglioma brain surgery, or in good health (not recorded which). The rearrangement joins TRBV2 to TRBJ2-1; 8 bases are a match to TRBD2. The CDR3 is CATTTGGASYNEQFF. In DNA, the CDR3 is TGTGCCACCACCACCGGGGGGGCCTCATACAATGAGCAGTTCTTC. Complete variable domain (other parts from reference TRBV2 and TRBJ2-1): EPEVTQTPSHQVTQMGQEVILRCVPISNHLYFYWYRQILGQKVEFLVSFYNNEISEKSEIFDDQFSVERPDGSNFTLKIRSTKLEDSAMYFCATTTGGASYNEQFFGPGTRLTVL.